The rows below give T cell receptor beta chains drawn from one sample of a study of blood T cell repertoires in COVID-19. The method was immunoSEQ multiplex PCR; TCRdb's version includes in-frame clones alone and lacks a portion of them. The sample carries about 150,000 clones, about 80% recorded once. The specimen sequenced was PBMCs or T cells enriched from blood (not recorded which). The receptors derive from a man aged 50-60 years who had recovered from COVID-19. Each CDR3 is given with its conserved first and last residue. The D gene is left open where the match is weak. For some rows the clone size is stated as once, few or many, or as a class when expanded; others skip it.

size	D	J	length	V	DNA	CDR3
.	TRBD1	TRBJ1-2	12	TRBV6-5	TGTGCCAGCAGCTCAGGGGGCCATGGCTACACCTTC	CASSSGGHGYTF
.	TRBD1	TRBJ1-6	15	TRBV5-4	TGTGCCAGCAGCGGACAGGGGGCCGGGAATTCACCCCTCCACTTT	CASSGQGAGNSPLHF
.	.	TRBJ2-1	12	TRBV7-3	TGTGCCAGCAGTTCAGGGTCCAATGAGCAGTTCTTC	CASSSGSNEQFF
.	TRBD1	TRBJ1-6	13	TRBV9	TGTGCCAGCAGCCGACAGGGAGATTCACCCCTCCACTTT	CASSRQGDSPLHF
.	.	TRBJ1-3	11	TRBV20-1	TGCAGTGCTCGCCAGGGAAACACCATATATTTT	CSARQGNTIYF
.	TRBD2	TRBJ2-7	13	TRBV6-5	TGTGCCAGCAAGGGCGGGGGACCCTACGAGCAGTACTTC	CASKGGGPYEQYF
.	TRBD2	TRBJ2-7	15	TRBV9	TGTGCCAGCAGCCGCCTAGCGGGACTTTCCTACGAGCAGTACTTC	CASSRLAGLSYEQYF
.	.	TRBJ1-1	14	TRBV18	TGTGCCAGCTCATTTTACAGCTATAACACTGAAGCTTTCTTT	CASSFYSYNTEAFF
once	.	TRBJ1-2	11	TRBV6-5	TGTGCCAGCAGTTACTCCAAAGAATGCGACTTC	CASSYSKECDF
.	TRBD2	TRBJ2-5	16	TRBV11-3	TGTGCCAGCAGCTTAAATAGCGGGGGGACCCAAGAGACCCAGTACTTC	CASSLNSGGTQETQYF
few	TRBD2	TRBJ2-5	14	TRBV11-3	TGTGCCAGCAAGAAGCGGGGAGTACAAGAGACCCAGTACTTC	CASKKRGVQETQYF
.	.	TRBJ1-1	13	TRBV30	TGTGCCTGGAGTGCACAATTGAACACTGAAGCTTTCTTT	CAWSAQLNTEAFF
.	TRBD1	TRBJ1-6	17	TRBV6-2/TRBV6-3	TGTGCCAGCAGTTATCCTCCGGGACAGGGTCTAAGTTCACCCCTCCACTTT	CASSYPPGQGLSSPLHF
once	TRBD1	TRBJ1-6	20	TRBV7-3	TGTGCCAGCAGCTTATCTGAGGACAGGCTCTTTATCCCCTATAATTCACCCCTCCACTTT	CASSLSEDRLFIPYNSPLHF
.	TRBD1	TRBJ2-5	14	TRBV29-1	TGCAGCGTGGACGGGACAGGGGGCCAGGAGACCCAGTACTTC	CSVDGTGGQETQYF
.	TRBD1	TRBJ1-6	14	TRBV3-1/TRBV3-2	TGTGCCAGCAGCCAAGGGACAGGGGGTTCACCCCTCCACTTT	CASSQGTGGSPLHF
.	.	TRBJ1-4	16	TRBV18	TGTGCCAGCTCCCGCACAGGGACATCATGTAATGAAAAACTGTTTTTT	CASSRTGTSCNEKLFF
.	TRBD2	TRBJ2-7	16	TRBV5-6	TGTGCCAGCAGCTTGGGCAGGCGGGGGGCCACCTACGAGCAGTACTTC	CASSLGRRGATYEQYF
few	.	TRBJ2-5	14	TRBV3-1/TRBV3-2	TGTGCCAGTGGAAGGAGGGATTCTAGAGAGACCCAGTACTTC	CASGRRDSRETQYF
.	TRBD1	TRBJ1-4	14	TRBV6-2/TRBV6-3	TGTGCCAGCAGTTACTCGAGGACAGGCGAAAAACTGTTTTTT	CASSYSRTGEKLFF
.	TRBD1	TRBJ1-2	16	TRBV4-1	TGCGCCAGCAGCCGCCCCTCCGGGACAGGGGGCTATGGCTACACCTTC	CASSRPSGTGGYGYTF
.	.	TRBJ1-6	12	TRBV2	TGTGCCAGCAACCTAGTTAATTCACCCCTCCACTTT	CASNLVNSPLHF
once	.	TRBJ2-3	14	TRBV4-1	TGCGCCAGCAGGCCCGCGGTGAGCACAGATACGCAGTATTTT	CASRPAVSTDTQYF
.	.	TRBJ1-3	15	TRBV3-1/TRBV3-2	TGTGCCAGCAGCCAAGATGGGGGACTTGGAAACACCATATATTTT	CASSQDGGLGNTIYF
once	.	TRBJ1-2	14	TRBV2	TGTGCCAGCCGAACGGAGTTAAATTACTATGGCTACACCTTC	CASRTELNYYGYTF
.	.	TRBJ2-7	14	TRBV7-2	TGTGCCAGCAGCTCGGGACTGAACTCCTACGAGCAGTACTTC	CASSSGLNSYEQYF
.	TRBD2	TRBJ2-1	12	TRBV12-3/TRBV12-4	TGTGCCAGCAGTTTAAGGCGGGGGGAGCAGTTCTTC	CASSLRRGEQFF
few	TRBD1	TRBJ1-6	16	TRBV11-2	TGTGCCAGCAGCGCGCTGGGAAGGGGGCGACATTCACCCCTCCACTTT	CASSALGRGRHSPLHF
.	TRBD1	TRBJ2-5	14	TRBV5-1	TGCGCCAGCAGCTGGACAGGGGGCATAGAGACCCAGTACTTC	CASSWTGGIETQYF
.	TRBD1	TRBJ2-7	13	TRBV10-3	TGTGCCACCGAGGACAGGGTCTCCTACGAGCAGTACTTC	CATEDRVSYEQYF
.	.	TRBJ2-3	14	TRBV6-5	TGTGCCAGCACTGGGGGGGCCAGCACAGATACGCAGTATTTT	CASTGGASTDTQYF
.	.	TRBJ1-6	18	TRBV7-8	TGTGCCAGCAGCTTATTATCAGGGGCAAGCTCCTATAATTCACCCCTCCACTTT	CASSLLSGASSYNSPLHF
.	.	TRBJ1-5	15	TRBV30	TGTGCCTGGAGTGCAGACAGTCATAGCAATCAGCCCCAGCATTTT	CAWSADSHSNQPQHF
.	.	TRBJ2-4	15	TRBV6-1	TGTGCCAGCAGTGATACTCATGCTTCCAAAAACATTCAGTACTTC	CASSDTHASKNIQYF
.	TRBD1	TRBJ2-1	15	TRBV5-1	TGCGCCAGCAGCTCCCGGGACAGCTCCTACAATGAGCAGTTCTTC	CASSSRDSSYNEQFF
.	.	TRBJ2-5	13	TRBV30	TGTGCCTGGAGTGCGGGGTACCAAGAGACCCAGTACTTC	CAWSAGYQETQYF
.	TRBD1	TRBJ2-7	15	TRBV24-1	TGTGCCACCAGTGACTGGACAGGGGTCCCCTACGAGCAGTACTTC	CATSDWTGVPYEQYF
.	.	TRBJ1-3	16	TRBV6-5	TGTGCCAGCAGTTACTCCGACAGGAGCTCTGGAAACACCATATATTTT	CASSYSDRSSGNTIYF
.	.	TRBJ2-7	13	TRBV27	TGTGCCAGCAGTTTCGGGAATATCTACGAGCAGTACTTC	CASSFGNIYEQYF
.	TRBD1	TRBJ1-2	13	TRBV10-3	TGTGCCATCAGTTGGGACAGCAACTATGGCTACACCTTC	CAISWDSNYGYTF
.	.	TRBJ1-5	13	TRBV7-8	TGTGCCAGCAGCCTCAGGAGCAATCAGCCCCAGCATTTT	CASSLRSNQPQHF
.	.	TRBJ2-7	15	TRBV20-1	TGCAGTGCTAGTCAGACGGTGCGGAGCTCCTACGAGCAGTACTTC	CSASQTVRSSYEQYF
.	TRBD1	TRBJ2-2	15	TRBV2	TGTGCCAGCAGTAATGGACAGGGGGTACCCGGGGAGCTGTTTTTT	CASSNGQGVPGELFF